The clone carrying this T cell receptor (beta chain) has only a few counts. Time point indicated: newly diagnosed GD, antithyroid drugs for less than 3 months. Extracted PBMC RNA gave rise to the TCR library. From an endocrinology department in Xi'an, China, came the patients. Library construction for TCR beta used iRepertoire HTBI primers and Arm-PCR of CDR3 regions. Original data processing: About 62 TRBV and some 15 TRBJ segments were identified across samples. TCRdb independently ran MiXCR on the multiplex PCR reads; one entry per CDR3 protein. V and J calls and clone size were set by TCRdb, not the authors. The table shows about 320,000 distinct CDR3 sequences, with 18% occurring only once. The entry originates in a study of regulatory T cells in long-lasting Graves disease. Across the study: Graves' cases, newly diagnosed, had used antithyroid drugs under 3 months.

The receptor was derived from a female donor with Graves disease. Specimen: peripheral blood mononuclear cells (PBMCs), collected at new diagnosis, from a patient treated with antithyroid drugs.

CDR3 DNA: TGCAGCGTTGGAGATATATCCGGCCGTCAGTCCACCGGGGAGCTGTTTTTT. Translated: CSVGDISGRQSTGELFF. The chain combines TRBV29-1 with TRBJ2-2; D is unresolved. The germline V gene has CDR1 SQVTM and CDR2 ANQGSEA. V was trimmed by 4 bases and J by 4 bases, leaving 22 bases between them. This CDR3 is built from 17 residues.